This T cell receptor beta chain was recovered during a study of glioma-infiltrating T cells after dendritic cell vaccination. Background on the study: Glioblastoma patients came from Phase I and II dendritic cell vaccination trials. Autologous tumor lysate was loaded overnight onto monocyte-derived dendritic cells grown approximately 7 days with IL-4 and GM-CSF. Study results and limitations: Longer survival after dendritic cell vaccination followed higher pretreatment TIL content.

As concerns this clone: The antigen is not known.

As to time point: after dendritic cell vaccination, including at tumor progression/relapse. This CDR3 spans 18 amino acids. Germline V CDR1 and CDR2: MNHNS, SASEGT. Trimming at V came to 3 bases and at J to 7 bases, leaving 15 bases not matched to a gene. The primer mix had 60 V beta and 13 J beta primers. The assay was immunoSEQ multiplex PCR, and TCRdb's table has in-frame clones only and misses some. The data contain under 130,000 clones, 90% of them singletons. The input for sequencing was blood, taken after dendritic cell vaccination. The chain is built from TRBV6-1 and TRBJ2-1, with 10 nucleotides matching TRBD2. This TCR derives from a human donor with glioblastoma. CDR3 sequence reads: CASSDILAGEERSNEQFF. DNA for the CDR3: TGTGCCAGCAGTGATATCCTAGCGGGAGAAGAGCGTTCAAATGAGCAGTTCTTC.